This T cell receptor (beta chain) was obtained from a study of T cell responses to AZD1222 COVID-19 vaccine. Study in general: Second-dose groups at about 4 or about 12 weeks were pooled.

Study-level points and caveats: Repertoire sampling occurred only after the peak T cell response. The study identified only 6 or 7 AZD1222 recipients as seropositive at baseline. Donors were mostly white British, more females; clonal diversity possibly underestimated.

The method was immunoSEQ multiplex PCR; TCRdb's version includes in-frame clones alone and lacks a portion of them. Among some 91,000 clones listed, approximately 88% were seen once. This clone has only a few counts. Antigen specificity is unknown. The receptor was derived from an adult in good health. The sample in question was peripheral blood, obtained on day 0 of AZD1222 vaccination.

CDR3 in DNA: TGTGCCAGCAGCGTCGACAGGGAGGGCACTGAAGCTTTCTTT. Translating it yields CASSVDREGTEAFF. The chain recombines TRBV5-4 with TRBJ1-1; 7 positions agree with TRBD1. The CDR3 sequence is 14 residues long. Germline lookup yields CDR1 SGHNT and CDR2 YYREEE (reference sequence). V shed 4 bases, J shed 4 bases, and the junction held 7 bases outside the gene matches.